This T cell receptor (beta chain) was sequenced in a study of shared clonotypes between healthy human individuals. Whole-study results and caveats: Unshared clonotypes carried lower generation probabilities than those common to all four donors. Blood was the sole source, and tissue repertoires probably differ.

Naive-designated CD8 cells lacked CD45RO, were positively enriched for CCR7, and omitted terminally differentiated effector memory CD45RA+ cells. The study ran the assay at deep level. Per the original methods: Owing to the provision of junction-only sequences devoid of quality scores by immunoSEQ, filtering differed. Assay: immunoSEQ multiplex PCR; the TCRdb copy retains only in-frame clones and omits some. V, J and clone size were drawn from that table, and D and trimming were deduced from the DNA. The table lists under 600,000 clones, 95% to 98% of them singletons. As concerns this clone: What it recognizes is unknown.

The V end was cut by 3 bases, the J end by 4 bases, with 20 bases between. The CDR3 length is 17 residues. Germline CDR1 and CDR2: SGHDT and YYEEEE. The sample taken for sequencing was naive CD8+ T cells sorted from blood. The chain couples TRBV5-6 to TRBJ2-1, with D perhaps matching TRBD1 (5 bases). This clonotype was obtained from a man aged 30 to 45 in good health. The CDR3 DNA reads as TGTGCCAGCAGCTCCGAAGATGGCAGGGCAATTTACAATGAGCAGTTCTTC. Encoded protein: CASSSEDGRAIYNEQFF.